A single sample is the source of the 26 T cell receptor beta chains below, sequenced in a study of blood T cell repertoires in COVID-19. Assay used: immunoSEQ multiplex PCR; TCRdb lists only in-frame clones, some missing. The sample gives about 220,000 clones, 70% to 90% of which show up once; 2.5% to 3.5% is in the top ten. Sequenced material: peripheral blood. These receptors all stem from a man aged 50 to 60 who had recovered from COVID-19.

J is TRBJ1-1 and V is TRBV7-9; D not certain. Trimming left V 3 bases short and J 0 bases short, with 11 bases between. From germline, CDR1 is SEHNR and CDR2 FQNEAQ (reference sequence). The CDR3 runs 15 residues. CDR3 nucleotides: TGTGCCAGCAGCTTCTCGACATCATTGAACACTGAAGCTTTCTTT. Protein: CASSFSTSLNTEAFF.

The chain employs TRBV6-5 and TRBJ1-5; D possibly corresponds to TRBD1 (6 bases). This CDR3 has 15 amino acids. V was cut by 10 bases and J by 3 bases, with 19 bases left in between. Germline loops: CDR1 MNHEY, CDR2 SVGAGI. The CDR3 here is CATRGTGTHNQPQHF. The CDR3 nucleotides read TGTGCCACCAGAGGTACAGGGACCCACAATCAGCCCCAGCATTTT.

The chain uses TRBV28 and TRBJ2-5; 10 bases are shared with TRBD1. The germline gives CDR1 MDHEN, CDR2 SYDVKM. This CDR3 is 14 amino acids long. The V gene end was trimmed by 10 bases and the J gene end by 0 bases; junction bases not matched to a gene: 5. CDR3 in DNA: TGTGCCACCACGGGACAGGGGTACCAAGAGACCCAGTACTTC. It yields the protein CATTGQGYQETQYF.

This clone was counted a single time. The rearrangement uses TRBV10-2 and TRBJ2-1, with 15 bases matching TRBD2. V lost 6 bases and J lost 1; bases outside the gene matches: 4. This CDR3 has 17 residues. CDR1 and CDR2 (germline): WSHSY, SAAADI. CDR3 region: CASRGLAGGGSYNEQFF. The CDR3 DNA reads as TGCGCCAGCAGGGGACTAGCGGGAGGTGGTTCCTACAATGAGCAGTTCTTC.

The chain joins TRBV11-2 to TRBJ1-4; 11 bases line up with TRBD1. The CDR3 runs to 16 residues. After removal of 5 bases from V and 7 bases from J, the junction contained 9 bases not matched to a gene. Germline assignment: CDR1 SGHAT and CDR2 FQNNGV. CDR3 coding DNA: TGTGCCAGCAGCACCGGGACAGGGGGACGGGTTGAAAAACTGTTTTTT. Translated, it gives CASSTGTGGRVEKLFF.

This clone was observed a few times. This chain links TRBV19 with TRBJ1-1; possibly TRBD1 for D (5 bases). Trimming removed 8 bases from V and 0 bases from J, with 13 bases in between. From germline, CDR1 is LNHDA and CDR2 SQIVND (reference sequence). This CDR3 has 14 amino acids. The DNA for the CDR3 is TGTGCCAGTCGACAGTTTTTAATGAACACTGAAGCTTTCTTT. Its translation: CASRQFLMNTEAFF.

The rearrangement links TRBV6-5 to TRBJ1-1, with D uncertain. Deletions cut 0 bases from V and 0 bases from J, with 8 bases between. The CDR3 runs 15 residues. Germline lookup yields CDR1 MNHEY and CDR2 SVGAGI. The CDR3 reads CASSYSKTMNTEAFF. As DNA, the CDR3 is TGTGCCAGCAGTTACTCGAAAACAATGAACACTGAAGCTTTCTTT.

This clone was seen once. The chain couples TRBV28 to TRBJ2-1; TRBD2 might be the D (6 bases). CDR3 length: 16 residues. V was cut by 4 bases and J by 4 bases, with 17 bases left in between. Germline assignment: CDR1 MDHEN and CDR2 SYDVKM. CDR3 nucleotide sequence: TGTGCCAGCAGTTCCCACCGGGCGGGGATATACAATGAGCAGTTCTTC. Its protein is CASSSHRAGIYNEQFF.

Concerning this clone itself: Other DNA sequences within the sample encode an identical CDR3. The chain uses TRBV18 and TRBJ1-1; perhaps TRBD1 as D (6 bases). Between the trimmed V and J ends, which lost 0 bases and 1 base, there was a span of 9 bases. Germline V gene data show CDR1 as KGHSH and CDR2 as LQKENI. The CDR3 contains 15 residues. CDR3 protein: CASSPPGTRNTEAFF. CDR3 DNA: TGTGCCAGCTCACCACCCGGGACACGGAACACTGAAGCTTTCTTT.

The chain is built from TRBV19 and TRBJ1-5; 8 bases align to TRBD1. Germline CDR1 LNHDA, CDR2 SQIVND (reference sequence). CDR3 size: 17 residues. V was clipped by 7 bases and J by 0 bases; unmatched bases: 11. CDR3 nucleotide sequence: TGTGCCAGTACCCCAACGGGGACAGGTTATAGCAATCAGCCCCAGCATTTT. Protein sequence: CASTPTGTGYSNQPQHF.

This chain links TRBV6-5 with TRBJ2-6, with 8 bases fitting TRBD1. Germline trimming cut 6 bases from V and 3 bases from J; bases unmatched to any gene: 4. This CDR3 comprises 15 residues. CDR1 is MNHEY, CDR2 SVGAGI, per germline. DNA of the CDR3: TGTGCCAGCAGCTCAGGGGGCGGTGGGGCCAACGTCCTGACTTTC. This translates into CASSSGGGGANVLTF.

The V and J genes are TRBV7-2 and TRBJ1-2; a weak D match, TRBD1 (5 bases). Trimming left V 1 base short and J 6 bases short, with 6 bases between. Germline V gives CDR1 SGHTA, CDR2 FQGNSA. The CDR3 totals 12 residues. The CDR3 DNA is TGTGCCAGCAGCTTAGTAGGGGATGGCTACACCTTC. This sequence encodes CASSLVGDGYTF.

The chain combines TRBV2 with TRBJ1-1, with a tentative D call TRBD1 (6 bases). Trimming shortened V by 6 bases and J by 5 bases, and 16 bases separated the two germline ends. CDR1 and CDR2 from the germline V gene are SNHLY and FYNNEI. This CDR3 has 14 residues. The CDR3 spells CASRAEQGSTEAFF. DNA of the CDR3: TGTGCCAGCAGAGCCGAACAGGGAAGTACTGAAGCTTTCTTT.

The V and J genes are TRBV19 and TRBJ1-2, with TRBD1 identical over 8 bases. CDR3 length: 18 amino acids. V was pared by 1 base and J by 5 bases, with 15 bases of the junction left unmatched. CDR1 and CDR2 from the germline V gene are LNHDA and SQIVND (reference sequence). The CDR3 sequence is CASSIARTGYLSPYGYTF. CDR3 DNA: TGTGCCAGTAGTATAGCCAGGACAGGGTACCTGTCTCCTTATGGCTACACCTTC.

The chain combines TRBV3-1 (or the pseudogene TRBV3-2) with TRBJ2-7, with D uncertain. V was pared by 1 base and J by 3 bases, with 10 bases between. Germline CDR1 reads LGHDT; CDR2 reads YNNKEL (reference sequence). This CDR3 comprises 14 residues. The CDR3 loop reads CASSQGQKIYEQYF. CDR3 DNA sequence: TGTGCCAGCAGCCAAGGTCAGAAAATCTACGAGCAGTACTTC.

This sequence joins TRBV18 and TRBJ2-2; 8 bases agree with TRBD1. J was trimmed by 5 bases and V by 1 base; bases with no gene match: 3. Germline-derived CDR1 and CDR2 are KGHSH and LQKENI. The CDR3 has 15 residues. CDR3: CASSPQDRVTGELFF. In DNA form, the CDR3 reads TGTGCCAGCTCACCACAGGACAGGGTAACCGGGGAGCTGTTTTTT.

The chain combines TRBV28 with TRBJ1-1; the D is unclear. V was shortened by 7 bases and J by 4 bases, with 25 bases between the two germline ends. The germline V gene has CDR1 MDHEN and CDR2 SYDVKM. This CDR3 has 17 amino acids. The DNA of the CDR3 is TGTGCCAGCATCCCCTTCGGCGGCGGAGATCGAAGCACTGAAGCTTTCTTT. Protein: CASIPFGGGDRSTEAFF.

V and J are TRBV7-9 and TRBJ2-2; 10 bases agree with TRBD1. This CDR3 spans 16 amino acids. V dropped 4 bases and J dropped 5; count of bases not matched to a gene: 7. From germline, CDR1 is SEHNR and CDR2 FQNEAQ (reference sequence). This chain's CDR3 is CASSSTGGGRTGELFF. In nucleotides, the CDR3 is TGTGCCAGCAGCTCGACAGGGGGCGGAAGGACCGGGGAGCTGTTTTTT.

This sequence joins TRBV28 and TRBJ1-5; D gene ambiguous. V lost 11 bases and J 2 bases, leaving 19 bases between the germline ends. From germline, CDR1 is MDHEN and CDR2 SYDVKM. CDR3 size: 15 residues. CDR3 region: CAHSEGGLGNQPQHF. The DNA of the CDR3 is TGTGCCCACAGCGAGGGAGGACTGGGCAATCAGCCCCAGCATTTT.

The chain couples TRBV5-6 to TRBJ2-1, with 10 bases fitting TRBD2. V lost 0 bases, J lost 4 bases, and 7 bases stayed unmatched. This CDR3 is 17 amino acids long. In germline, CDR1 is SGHDT, CDR2 YYEEEE. CDR3 nucleotide sequence: TGTGCCAGCAGCTTGGCCGGCGGACTAGCGGTATACAATGAGCAGTTCTTC. It specifies CASSLAGGLAVYNEQFF. Complete variable domain (other parts from reference TRBV5-6 and TRBJ2-1): DAGVTQSPTHLIKTRGQQVTLRCSPKSGHDTVSWYQQALGQGPQFIFQYYEEEERQRGNFPDRFSGHQFPNYSSELNVNALLLGDSALYLCASSLAGGLAVYNEQFFGPGTRLTVL.

Details on this clone: The limits of the CDR3 on the DNA are not certain, so only TCRdb's listed CDR3 is given. The CDR3 region is CASSSSTGFSNQPQHF. V gene TRBV27 combines with J gene TRBJ1-5; the table calls TRBD1, which could not be checked here. Both ends counted, the CDR3 spans 16 residues. Germline lookup yields CDR1 MNHEY and CDR2 SMNVEV (reference sequence).

This sequence joins TRBV11-3 and TRBJ2-1; 9 bases agree with TRBD2. After removal of 5 bases from V and 8 bases from J, the junction contained 10 bases not matched to a gene. Germline V lookup: CDR1 SGHNT, CDR2 YENEEA. CDR3 size: 15 residues. The CDR3 protein is CASSLLTSGRDEQFF. The CDR3 DNA follows: TGTGCCAGCAGCCTCCTAACTAGCGGGCGGGATGAGCAGTTCTTC.

V gene TRBV9 combines with J gene TRBJ2-1; 8 bases map to TRBD2. CDR1 and CDR2 from the germline V gene are SGDLS and YYNGEE. V lost 3 bases to trimming and J lost 5 bases; unmatched junction nucleotides: 7. The CDR3 length is 15 residues. The CDR3 bases are TGTGCCAGCAGCGGCGAGATTAGCGGGAACAATGAGCAGTTCTTC. It encodes CASSGEISGNNEQFF.

The gene calls are TRBV15 and TRBJ2-7; D might be TRBD1 (7 bases). Trimming shortened V by 4 bases and J by 3 bases, and 13 bases separated the two germline ends. The germline V gene has CDR1 LNHNV and CDR2 YYDKDF (reference sequence). The CDR3 runs 14 residues. CDR3 in DNA: TGTGCCACCAGCACCAGGGGGGCGGACTACGAGCAGTACTTC. Its protein is CATSTRGADYEQYF. Complete variable domain (other parts from reference TRBV15 and TRBJ2-7): DAMVIQNPRYQVTQFGKPVTLSCSQTLNHNVMYWYQQKSSQAPKLLFHYYDKDFNNEADTPDNFQSRRPNTSFCFLDIRSPGLGDTAMYLCATSTRGADYEQYFGPGTRLTVT.

The V and J genes are TRBV6-5 and TRBJ1-1; 8 nucleotides agree with TRBD1. After removal of 6 bases from V and 5 bases from J, the junction contained 5 bases not matched to a gene. This CDR3 spans 13 amino acids. The germline V gene has CDR1 MNHEY and CDR2 SVGAGI. CDR3 residues: CASRLDRATEAFF. The DNA of the CDR3 is TGTGCCAGCAGATTGGACAGGGCAACTGAAGCTTTCTTT.

The J gene is TRBJ1-5, the V gene TRBV10-2; 7 bases are shared with TRBD1. Germline V gene lookup returns CDR1 WSHSY and CDR2 SAAADI. The ends lost 6 bases at V and 6 bases at J; junction bases unmatched: 5. CDR3 length: 13 residues. The CDR3 loop reads CASRPDRAQPQHF. CDR3 nucleotide sequence: TGCGCCAGCAGGCCCGACAGGGCTCAGCCCCAGCATTTT.